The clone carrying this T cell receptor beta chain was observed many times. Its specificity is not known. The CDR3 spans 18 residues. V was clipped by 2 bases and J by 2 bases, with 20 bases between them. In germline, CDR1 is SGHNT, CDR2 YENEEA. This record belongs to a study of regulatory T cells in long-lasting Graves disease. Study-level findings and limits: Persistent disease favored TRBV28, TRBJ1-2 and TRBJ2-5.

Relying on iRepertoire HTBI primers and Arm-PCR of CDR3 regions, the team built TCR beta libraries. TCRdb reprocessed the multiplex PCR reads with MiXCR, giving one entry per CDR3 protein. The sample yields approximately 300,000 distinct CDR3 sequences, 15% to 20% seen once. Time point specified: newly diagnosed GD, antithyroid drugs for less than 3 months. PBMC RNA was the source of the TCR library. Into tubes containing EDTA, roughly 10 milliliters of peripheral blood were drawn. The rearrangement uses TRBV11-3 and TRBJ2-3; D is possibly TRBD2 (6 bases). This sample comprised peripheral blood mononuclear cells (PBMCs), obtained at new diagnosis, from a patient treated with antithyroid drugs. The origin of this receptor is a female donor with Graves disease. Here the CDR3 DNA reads TGTGCCAGCAGCTTACGGATCCGGGACTTCGTCAACACAGATACGCAGTATTTT. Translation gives CASSLRIRDFVNTDTQYF.